This passage covers 18 T cell receptor beta chains from one sample sequenced in a study of control samples from healthy donors and cancer patients. Only in-frame clones appear in the TCRdb table, and some are missing; sequencing was by immunoSEQ multiplex PCR. This sample carries 400,000 to 450,000 clones, approximately 92% of them seen once, and the ten largest clones take 5% to 8%. Sequencing input: PBMCs. The origin of the receptors is a man in his forties with head and neck cancer.

This chain joins TRBV4-2 and TRBJ2-3, with 10 bases that match TRBD2. The trim removed 4 bases at V and 5 bases at J, leaving 15 bases unmatched. The germline CDR1 and CDR2 sequences are LGHNA and YNFKEQ. There are 18 residues in the CDR3. Written as DNA, the CDR3 is TGTGCCAGCAGCCCGCATGAAGCTAGCGGGGGTCCCGGAGATACGCAGTATTTT. Translation: CASSPHEASGGPGDTQYF.

This clone was recorded only once. The rearrangement uses TRBV2 and TRBJ1-1; TRBD1 is a possible D gene (5 bases). Trimming took 2 bases from V and 0 from J, leaving 7 bases between them. The CDR3 has 14 amino acids. Per germline, CDR1 SNHLY and CDR2 FYNNEI. In DNA form, the CDR3 reads TGTGCCAGCAGTGAAACAGGCCTGAACACTGAAGCTTTCTTT. Translating it yields CASSETGLNTEAFF.

V gene TRBV5-1 combines with J gene TRBJ1-1; unclear D gene. V lost 0 bases and J 3 bases, leaving 6 bases between the germline ends. The CDR3 is made up of 13 amino acids. Germline values: CDR1 SGHRS, CDR2 YFSETQ. The CDR3 is CASSLAKDTEAFF. Here the CDR3 DNA reads TGCGCCAGCAGCTTGGCTAAGGACACTGAAGCTTTCTTT.

This chain joins TRBV29-1 and TRBJ1-1, with D tentatively TRBD1 (5 bases). Trimming took 0 bases from V and 5 from J, leaving 16 bases between them. Germline V gives CDR1 SQVTM, CDR2 ANQGSEA. The CDR3 runs 15 residues. CDR3 bases: TGCAGCGTTGAAGATCTCGGGGGACGTTGGACTGAAGCTTTCTTT. Translation: CSVEDLGGRWTEAFF. Supplemented by reference TRBV29-1 and TRBJ1-1, the full variable domain reads SAVISQKPSRDICQRGTSLTIQCQVDSQVTMMFWYRQQPGQSLTLIATANQGSEATYESGFVIDKFPISRPNLTFSTLTVSNMSPEDSSIYLCSVEDLGGRWTEAFFGQGTRLTVV.

The rearrangement links TRBV30 to TRBJ1-1; D gene unclear. This CDR3 comprises 13 residues. Germline CDR1 reads GTSNPN; CDR2 reads SVGIG (reference sequence). Trimming took 6 bases from V and 1 from J, leaving 12 bases between them. DNA of the CDR3: TGTGCCTGTTCCCCGGTTTGGAACACTGAAGCTTTCTTT. It yields the protein CACSPVWNTEAFF.

The chain uses TRBV28 and TRBJ1-3; D unclear. V lost 5 bases, J lost 0 bases, and 17 bases lay in between. The CDR3 contains 17 residues. Germline V lookup: CDR1 MDHEN, CDR2 SYDVKM. The CDR3 is CASSPPLRTISGNTIYF. CDR3 DNA sequence: TGTGCCAGCAGTCCTCCTCTCAGGACTATCTCTGGAAACACCATATATTTT. Looking up the rest from reference TRBV28 and TRBJ1-3 gives the full variable domain: DVKVTQSSRYLVKRTGEKVFLECVQDMDHENMFWYRQDPGLGLRLIYFSYDVKMKEKGDIPEGYSVSREKKERFSLILESASTNQTSMYLCASSPPLRTISGNTIYFGEGSWLTVV.

The genes are TRBV29-1 and TRBJ1-3, with D possibly matching TRBD1 (6 bases). V shed 4 bases and J shed 0 bases, with 31 bases lying between them. Germline V gene data show CDR1 as SQVTM and CDR2 as ANQGSEA. This CDR3 is built from 21 residues. The CDR3 protein is CSVVGASRAIPGGLSGNTIYF. CDR3 coding DNA: TGCAGCGTTGTTGGTGCGAGCAGGGCCATCCCTGGGGGGCTCTCTGGAAACACCATATATTTT.

In its sample, this clone was seen once. V gene TRBV30 combines with J gene TRBJ2-3; 8 bases fit TRBD1. V lost 5 bases to trimming and J lost 0 bases; unmatched junction nucleotides: 1. The CDR3 contains 13 residues. Germline CDR1 reads GTSNPN; CDR2 reads SVGIG (reference sequence). The CDR3 protein is CAWGQGSTDTQYF. DNA for the CDR3: TGTGCCTGGGGACAGGGTAGCACAGATACGCAGTATTTT.

The chain combines TRBV19 with TRBJ1-2; the match to TRBD1 covers 7 bases. Germline lookup yields CDR1 LNHDA and CDR2 SQIVND (reference sequence). This CDR3 has 15 residues. Trimming took 4 bases from V and 2 from J; bases not matched to a gene: 7. CDR3 loop: CASSTPTGRNYGYTF. CDR3 coding DNA: TGTGCCAGTAGTACCCCGACAGGGAGAAACTATGGCTACACCTTC.

The chain combines TRBV5-1 with TRBJ2-3, with 7 bases identical to TRBD2. The V gene end was trimmed by 3 bases and the J gene end by 1 base; junction bases not matched to a gene: 2. CDR1 SGHRS and CDR2 YFSETQ come from the germline V gene. CDR3 length: 14 amino acids. The CDR3 spells CASSWSGGTDTQYF. The CDR3, as DNA: TGCGCCAGCAGCTGGAGCGGGGGCACAGATACGCAGTATTTT.

This clone has just one count. The chain recombines TRBV11-3 with TRBJ1-1, with D possibly matching TRBD1 (5 bases). V was shortened by 4 bases and J by 7 bases, with 10 bases between the two germline ends. This CDR3 has 12 amino acids. Looked up from germline, CDR1 is SGHNT and CDR2 is YENEEA. The CDR3 is CASSSGPREAFF. The DNA for the CDR3 is TGTGCCAGCAGCTCGGGACCGCGTGAAGCTTTCTTT.

The chain couples TRBV5-1 to TRBJ1-1; D unresolved. The CDR3 length is 14 residues. CDR1 and CDR2 from the germline V gene are SGHRS and YFSETQ. V dropped 1 base and J dropped 0 bases, with 7 bases sitting between them. The CDR3, as DNA: TGCGCCAGCAGCTTGCTCCTTGTGAACACTGAAGCTTTCTTT. It yields the protein CASSLLLVNTEAFF.

V usage is TRBV4-2 and J usage is TRBJ2-2; tentatively, D is TRBD2 (5 bases). The CDR3 has 16 amino acids. Trimming left V 0 bases short and J 5 bases short, with 13 bases between. Per germline, CDR1 LGHNA and CDR2 YNFKEQ. In DNA form, the CDR3 reads TGTGCCAGCAGCCAAGATCAATTACGGGGAACCGGGGAGCTGTTTTTT. As protein: CASSQDQLRGTGELFF.

DNA for the CDR3: TGCGCCAGCAGCCAGGAGCAGGGAGAGACCCAGTACTTC. Translating gives CASSQEQGETQYF. The chain combines TRBV5-1 with TRBJ2-5; tentative D call: TRBD1 (5 bases). Germline-derived CDR1 and CDR2 are SGHRS and YFSETQ. This CDR3 has 13 residues. V lost 4 bases and J 4 bases, leaving 11 bases between the germline ends. The complete variable domain, with remaining parts taken from reference TRBV5-1 and TRBJ2-5, reads KAGVTQTPRYLIKTRGQQVTLSCSPISGHRSVSWYQQTPGQGLQFLFEYFSETQRNKGNFPGRFSGRQFSNSRSEMNVSTLELGDSALYLCASSQEQGETQYFGPGTRLLVL.

The chain links TRBV10-1 to TRBJ2-1; 10 nucleotides line up with TRBD1. Germline V gene lookup returns CDR1 WNHNN and CDR2 SYGVQD (reference sequence). This CDR3 is 16 amino acids long. Unmatched junction bases numbered 7, after V lost 3 bases and J lost 5 bases. The CDR3 sequence: CASSDSFGTGDNEQFF. The CDR3 nucleotides read TGCGCCAGCAGTGACTCCTTCGGGACAGGGGACAATGAGCAGTTCTTC.

The chain carries TRBV4-3 and TRBJ1-4; D gene unclear. This CDR3 is 17 amino acids long. CDR1 is LGHNA, CDR2 YSLEER, per germline. V lost 4 bases and J lost 0, with 15 bases in between. As DNA, the CDR3 is TGCGCCAGCAGCCGAGATTCGGACCCCACAACTAATGAAAAACTGTTTTTT. It yields the protein CASSRDSDPTTNEKLFF.

The J gene is TRBJ2-5, the V gene TRBV7-6; D call uncertain. The CDR3 is 12 residues long. Germline lookup yields CDR1 SGHVS and CDR2 FNYEAQ. Trimming left V 1 base short and J 5 bases short, with 5 bases between. The CDR3 protein is CASSLVGETQYF. The CDR3, as DNA: TGTGCCAGCAGCTTAGTGGGTGAGACCCAGTACTTC.

This chain uses TRBV28 with TRBJ1-4, with 10 bases lining up with TRBD1. The V gene's germline CDR1 is MDHEN and CDR2 SYDVKM. There are 15 residues in the CDR3. The trim removed 2 bases at V and 7 bases at J, leaving 4 bases unmatched. The CDR3 coding sequence is TGTGCCAGCAGTTTAGGGGGGACAGGGGTTGAAAAACTGTTTTTT. Translating it yields CASSLGGTGVEKLFF.